This T cell receptor (beta chain) was sequenced for a study of cytomegalovirus exposure and HLA in healthy donors. Study-wide points: It was only CMV serostatus that was available as immune exposure information. Later analysis suggested links between common viral pathogens and several top significant clusters.

Points on this clone: The antigen remains unidentified.

J lost 13 bases, V lost 3 bases, and 7 bases had no gene match. Germline assignment: CDR1 SGHAT and CDR2 FQNNGV. This CDR3 has 14 amino acids. The PCR made use of 60 Vbeta and 13 Jbeta primers. TCRdb keeps only in-frame clones here, not all; method: immunoSEQ multiplex PCR. Of 100,000 or so clones in the sample, around 77% were seen once. The genes are TRBV11-2 and TRBJ2-1, with 12 bases aligning to TRBD2. This TCR came from a male donor in good health and CMV-seropositive. The sequenced sample was PBMCs. The CDR3 sequence is CASSLYSTSGSQFF. The CDR3 region has the DNA TGTGCCAGCAGCTTGTACTCGACTAGCGGGAGTCAGTTCTTC.